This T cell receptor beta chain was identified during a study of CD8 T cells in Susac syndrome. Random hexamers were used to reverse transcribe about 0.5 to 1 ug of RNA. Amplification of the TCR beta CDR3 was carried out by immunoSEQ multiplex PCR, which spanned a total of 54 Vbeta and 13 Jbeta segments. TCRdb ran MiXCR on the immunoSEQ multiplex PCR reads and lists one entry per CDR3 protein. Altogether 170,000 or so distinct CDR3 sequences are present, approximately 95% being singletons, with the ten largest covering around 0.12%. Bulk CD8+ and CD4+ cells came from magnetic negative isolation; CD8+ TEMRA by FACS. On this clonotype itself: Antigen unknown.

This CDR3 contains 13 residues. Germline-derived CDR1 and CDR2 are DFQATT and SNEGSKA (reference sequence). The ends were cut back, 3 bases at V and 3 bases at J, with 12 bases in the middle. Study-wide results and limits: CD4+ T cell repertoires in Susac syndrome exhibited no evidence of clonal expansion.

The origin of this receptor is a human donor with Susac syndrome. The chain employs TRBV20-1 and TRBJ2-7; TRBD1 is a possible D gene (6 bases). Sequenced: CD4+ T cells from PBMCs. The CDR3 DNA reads TGCAGTGCTAGCGTTTGGGACAACTACGAGCAGTACGTC. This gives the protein CSASVWDNYEQYV.